One sample yielded the 5 T cell receptor beta chains listed below, sequenced in a study of regulatory T cells in long-lasting Graves disease. Construction of the TCR beta libraries employed iRepertoire HTBI primers in conjunction with Arm-PCR of CDR3 regions. TCRdb used MiXCR to reprocess the multiplex PCR reads, holding one entry per CDR3 protein. The sample includes about 540,000 distinct CDR3 sequences, about 13% of them seen just once. Time point of the sample: newly diagnosed GD, antithyroid drugs for less than 3 months. Making the TCR library involved RNA that had been extracted from PBMCs. These data also formed part of another study, on T cells in Graves' hyperthyroidism and ophthalmopathy.

The sample here was peripheral blood mononuclear cells (PBMCs), taken at new diagnosis, from a patient treated with antithyroid drugs. These receptors all come from a man aged 25 to 40 with Graves disease.

This clonotype was seen at least ten times. The chain uses TRBV12-3 or TRBV12-4 and TRBJ2-5, with TRBD2 identical over 8 bases. The J call is doubtful: the DNA matches TRBJ2-1 better. This CDR3 is 15 amino acids long. CDR3 region: CASSLIFTSGSEQFF. CDR3 nucleotides: TGTGCCAGCAGTCTCATTTTCACTAGCGGCTCTGAACAGTTCTTC.

About this clonotype itself: A much larger clone sits a single nucleotide away, making a read error possible. The chain employs TRBV6-5 and TRBJ2-1; D not certain. V was clipped by 4 bases and J by 3 bases, with 28 bases between them. CDR1 is MNHEY, CDR2 SVGAGI, per germline. This CDR3 is 20 amino acids long. The CDR3 DNA reads as TGTGCCAGCAGTTCCTCGGGTGTTGTTGTTCCCGAAAGCTTCTACAATGAGCAGTTCTTC. Translation: CASSSSGVVVPESFYNEQFF.

The V call is TRBV3-1, the J call TRBJ2-3, with TRBD2 identical over 9 bases. Losses at the gene ends were 5 bases for V and 4 bases for J; bases not matched to a gene: 4. Germline CDR1 is LGHDT and CDR2 is YNNKEL (reference sequence). This CDR3 is built from 14 residues. For the CDR3, the DNA is TGTGCCAGCAGCGGAACTAGCGGGCCAGATACGCAGTATTTT. Its protein product is CASSGTSGPDTQYF.

This clonotype was counted ten times or more. The V and J genes are TRBV24-1 and TRBJ2-2; tentatively, D is TRBD1 or TRBD2 (5 bases each). With 5 bases removed from V and 5 bases from J, the gap between germline ends came to 14 bases. The CDR3 length is 15 residues. The germline V gene has CDR1 KGHDR and CDR2 SFDVKD. This CDR3 reads CATSGQGGGTGELFF. In DNA form, the CDR3 reads TGTGCCACCAGTGGGCAGGGCGGCGGGACCGGGGAGCTGTTTTTT.

This clonotype was picked up many times. This chain uses TRBV7-8 with TRBJ2-7; maybe TRBD2 (6 bases). Germline assignment: CDR1 SGHVS and CDR2 FQNEAQ. The CDR3 is 15 amino acids. With 1 base removed from V and 0 bases from J, the gap between germline ends came to 10 bases. In DNA form, the CDR3 reads TGTGCCAGCAGCTTAGGACCTAGCGCCTCCTACGAGCAGTACTTC. It yields the protein CASSLGPSASYEQYF.